This T cell receptor beta chain came from a study of T cell repertoires in cytomegalovirus infection. Whole-study results and caveats: Within the response measured ex vivo, HLA-C-restricted CMV-specific TCR beta clonotypes were dominant.

CDR1 and CDR2 from the germline V gene are LNHNV and YYDKDF (reference sequence). The CDR3 extends over 16 amino acids. With 3 bases clipped from V and 5 bases from J, the junction kept 5 bases outside the gene matches. TCRdb fed the reads into MiXCR, producing one record per CDR3 protein. Of 900,000 to 950,000 distinct CDR3 sequences in the sample, approximately 31% were seen once. As concerns this clonotype: The antigen is not known.

The sequences come from cultured CD8+ T cells from PBMCs, collected from culture after CMV antigen stimulation. The rearrangement joins TRBV15 to TRBJ2-2, with 11 bases identical to TRBD1. The receptor comes from a human donor in good health (CMV status not recorded). Some clones in this sample may be carry-over from other donors' samples. CDR3 loop: CATSREGQGVTGELFF. The DNA of the CDR3 is TGTGCCACCAGCAGGGAGGGACAGGGGGTTACCGGGGAGCTGTTTTTT.